This TCR beta chain derives from a study of blood T cell repertoires in COVID-19. Adults between roughly 18 and 95 years of age took part from 24 US areas. Researchers sorted participants into cohorts using their self-reported clinical history. The CDR3 totals 11 residues. Trimming pared 6 bases from V and 4 bases from J, leaving 8 bases between. Germline V gives CDR1 SGHDT, CDR2 YYEEEE. The protocol was immunoSEQ multiplex PCR, while the TCRdb copy is restricted to in-frame clones and leaves out a portion. The data hold about 240,000 clones, with approximately 86% observed a single time. The chain carries TRBV5-6 and TRBJ2-7; D might be TRBD2 (5 bases). Material: PBMCs or T cells enriched from blood (not recorded which). This clonotype originated in a woman aged 40 to 55 with acute COVID-19. The CDR3: CASNGGYEQYF. In DNA form, the CDR3 reads TGTGCCAGCAACGGAGGATACGAGCAGTACTTC. The complete variable domain, with remaining parts taken from reference TRBV5-6 and TRBJ2-7, reads DAGVTQSPTHLIKTRGQQVTLRCSPKSGHDTVSWYQQALGQGPQFIFQYYEEEERQRGNFPDRFSGHQFPNYSSELNVNALLLGDSALYLCASNGGYEQYFGPGTRLTVT.